Included here is one T cell receptor beta chain sequence, with context. Seattle patients were enrolled while actively infected and followed longitudinally. This entry belongs to a study of blood T cell repertoires in COVID-19. Per the study methods: For nucleated cells, counts were estimated from reference gene primer amplification. Libraries were prepared by immunoSEQ multiplex PCR; TCRdb keeps only in-frame clonotypes and omits some of them. V, J and clone size are those of that table, while D and trimming were read from the DNA. The sample contains over 100,000 clones, about 89% of which appear only once. CDR3 length: 15 residues. Germline V gives CDR1 SGHNT, CDR2 YYREEE (reference sequence). The trim removed 2 bases at V and 5 bases at J, leaving 8 bases unmatched.

V gene TRBV5-4 combines with J gene TRBJ1-1, with 8 nucleotides matching TRBD1. Source material: peripheral blood. The sequence was collected from a man between 60 and 75 years old with COVID-19, enrolled during active disease. CDR3 protein: CASSFDRGSRTEAFF. CDR3 nucleotides: TGTGCCAGCAGCTTCGACAGGGGATCGAGGACTGAAGCTTTCTTT. Full variable domain (missing parts from reference TRBV5-4 and TRBJ1-1): ETGVTQSPTHLIKTRGQQVTLRCSSQSGHNTVSWYQQALGQGPQFIFQYYREEENGRGNFPPRFSGLQFPNYSSELNVNALELDDSALYLCASSFDRGSRTEAFFGQGTRLTVV.